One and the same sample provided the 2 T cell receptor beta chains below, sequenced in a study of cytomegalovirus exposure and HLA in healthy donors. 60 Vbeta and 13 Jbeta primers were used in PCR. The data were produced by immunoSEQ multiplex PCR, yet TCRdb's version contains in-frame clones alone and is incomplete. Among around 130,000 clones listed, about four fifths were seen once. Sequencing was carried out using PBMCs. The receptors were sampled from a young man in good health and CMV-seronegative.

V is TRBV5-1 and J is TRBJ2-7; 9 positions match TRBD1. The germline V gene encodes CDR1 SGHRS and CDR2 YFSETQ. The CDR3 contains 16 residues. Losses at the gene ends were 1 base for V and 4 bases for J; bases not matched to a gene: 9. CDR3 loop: CASSLNSGQGSYEQYF. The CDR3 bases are TGCGCCAGCAGCTTGAATTCGGGACAGGGATCGTACGAGCAGTACTTC.

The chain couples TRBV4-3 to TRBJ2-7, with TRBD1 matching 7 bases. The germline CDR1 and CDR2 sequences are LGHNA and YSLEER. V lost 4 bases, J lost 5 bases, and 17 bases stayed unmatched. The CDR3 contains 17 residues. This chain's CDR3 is CASSPEVWGQGDNEQYF. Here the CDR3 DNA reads TGCGCCAGCAGCCCAGAAGTCTGGGGGCAGGGGGACAACGAGCAGTACTTC.